This TCR beta chain was identified during a study of blood T cell repertoires in COVID-19. The overall study: Spain, Italy and the United States supplied samples that represented acute and convalescent COVID-19. T cells, B-cell-depleted T cells, or PBMCs supplied cDNA or gDNA.

Authors' data handling: Scientists estimated how many nucleated cells there were by amplifying reference gene primers. TCRdb keeps only in-frame clones here, not all; method: immunoSEQ multiplex PCR. That table furnishes V, J and clone size, whereas the DNA furnished D and trimming. Of about 120,000 clones listed, roughly nine tenths are singletons. This CDR3 region has 14 residues. Deletions cut 2 bases from V and 1 base from J, with 8 bases between. The germline V gene has CDR1 SGHAT and CDR2 FQNNGV. The chain links TRBV11-2 to TRBJ2-5, with unresolved D. This clonotype was sampled from a human donor in a cohort sampled during active COVID-19. Sequenced material: peripheral blood. CDR3 region: CASSLPTGQETQYF. CDR3 coding DNA: TGTGCCAGCAGCTTACCAACGGGCCAAGAGACCCAGTACTTC. Full variable domain (rest looked up from reference TRBV11-2 and TRBJ2-5): EAGVAQSPRYKIIEKRQSVAFWCNPISGHATLYWYQQILGQGPKLLIQFQNNGVVDDSQLPKDRFSAERLKGVDSTLKIQPAKLEDSAVYLCASSLPTGQETQYFGPGTRLLVL.